One and the same sample provided the 8 T cell receptor beta chains below, sequenced in a study of cytomegalovirus exposure and HLA in healthy donors (dated by TCRdb to 2017 to 2019). The library relied on the immunoSEQ multiplex PCR assay. For the multiplex PCR, a mixture combining 60 forward primers for TCR Vbeta segments and 13 reverse primers for TCR Jbeta segments was used. TCRdb retrieved this table from immuneACCESS and kept in-frame rearrangements only. Not all clones are present; in checked studies, unresolved V genes account for under half, and no reason is known for the remainder. This sample has under 150,000 clones in its table, and about a tenth of those were observed once. 1.8% of the sample is held by the ten biggest clonotypes. The specimen sequenced was PBMCs. These receptors originate from a male donor in good health and CMV-seronegative.

This clone came up a few times. Other DNA sequences in this sample translate to the same CDR3. J is TRBJ2-7 and V is TRBV7-9, with TRBD1 matching 7 bases. The junction had 4 bases not matched to a gene; V was cut back by 3 bases and J by 2 bases. In germline, CDR1 is SEHNR, CDR2 FQNEAQ (reference sequence). The CDR3 has 14 amino acids. The CDR3 here is CASSFRDSPYEQYF. CDR3 sequence (DNA): TGTGCCAGCAGCTTTCGGGACAGCCCCTACGAGCAGTACTTC.

The chain links TRBV5-1 to TRBJ1-1; D ambiguous. This CDR3 has 14 amino acids. Trimming took 1 base from V and 1 from J, leaving 8 bases between them. Germline assignment: CDR1 SGHRS and CDR2 YFSETQ. The CDR3 loop reads CASSLSTGNTEAFF. The CDR3 nucleotides read TGCGCCAGCAGCTTGAGTACGGGGAACACTGAAGCTTTCTTT.

The chain employs TRBV19 and TRBJ2-2; 8 nucleotides agree with TRBD2. V lost 3 bases, J lost 6 bases, and 9 bases stayed unmatched. This CDR3 comprises 16 residues. CDR1 is LNHDA and CDR2 is SQIVND in the germline V gene (reference sequence). The CDR3 sequence is CASSMSGGLSAGELFF. CDR3 in DNA: TGTGCCAGTAGTATGAGCGGGGGATTAAGTGCCGGGGAGCTGTTTTTT.

This clone was seen a handful of times. The V gene is TRBV29-1, the J gene TRBJ2-1; 11 bases map to TRBD2. The CDR3 contains 14 residues. The V and J ends lost 4 bases and 9 bases, in that order; junction bases with no gene match: 8. The germline gives CDR1 SQVTM, CDR2 ANQGSEA. DNA for the CDR3: TGCAGCGTTGTTAGGACTAGCGGGCCCGGTGAGCAGTTCTTC. Encoded protein: CSVVRTSGPGEQFF.

V is TRBV4-3 and J is TRBJ1-6; unclear D gene. This CDR3 contains 15 residues. The V gene's germline CDR1 is LGHNA and CDR2 YSLEER. Trimming cost V 4 bases and J 7 bases, with 14 bases left between them. CDR3 protein: CASSPVESINSPLHF. The CDR3 DNA reads as TGCGCCAGCAGCCCAGTCGAATCCATAAATTCACCCCTCCACTTT.

This clone was counted a few times. The V and J genes are TRBV27 and TRBJ2-7; D is uncertain. Trimming stripped 6 bases from V and 3 bases from J, with 6 bases between. The CDR3 has 11 amino acids. Per the germline V gene, CDR1 is MNHEY and CDR2 is SMNVEV (reference sequence). The CDR3 sequence is CASRTNYEQYF. The CDR3 DNA reads as TGTGCCAGCAGGACAAACTACGAGCAGTACTTC.

The chain couples TRBV4-3 to TRBJ2-7; D remains unclear. The CDR3 spans 15 residues. Per germline, CDR1 LGHNA and CDR2 YSLEER. Deletions cut 0 bases from V and 4 bases from J, with 13 bases between. The CDR3 bases are TGCGCCAGCAGCCAAGAGATGGCAGGTAATTACGAGCAGTACTTC. It encodes CASSQEMAGNYEQYF.

This clone was seen more than once but under ten times. This chain joins TRBV29-1 and TRBJ2-1, with D maybe TRBD2 (5 bases). The germline CDR1 and CDR2 sequences are SQVTM and ANQGSEA. The CDR3 totals 12 residues. Deletions cut 7 bases from V and 10 bases from J, with 17 bases between. In DNA form, the CDR3 reads TGCAGCGCCACCGGGGAGTCCGGCGAGCAGTTCTTC. It codes for CSATGESGEQFF.